This T cell receptor beta chain appears in the sequencing data of a study of blood T cell repertoires in COVID-19. Across the study: Donors in the United States, Italy and Spain gave samples during acute or convalescent COVID-19. Sources were T cells, B-cell-depleted T cells, or PBMCs; the material itself was cDNA or gDNA.

Authors' methods: The assay estimated nucleated cells by amplifying reference gene primers. Sequencing was performed with immunoSEQ multiplex PCR; in TCRdb, only in-frame clones are kept and a portion is missing. From that table come the V and J calls and clone size; the DNA was used to work out D and trimming. This table has approximately 210,000 clones, 80% appearing once. The sequence came from a human donor in a cohort sampled during active COVID-19. Input material: peripheral blood.

For the CDR3, the DNA is TGTGCCAGCAGTTTATTTCAGCGGGGCTACAATGAGCAGTTCTTC. Protein sequence: CASSLFQRGYNEQFF. The V call is TRBV27, the J call TRBJ2-1; TRBD2 matches at 7 bases. This CDR3 is 15 amino acids long. Germline V lookup: CDR1 MNHEY, CDR2 SMNVEV (reference sequence). After removal of 1 base from V and 3 bases from J, the junction contained 3 bases not matched to a gene.